This TCR beta chain was documented in a study of Graves' ophthalmopathy and Graves' hyperthyroidism. Overall study results and limits: Blood also held most thyroid clonotypes expanded above 0.001 frequency.

Comments on this clonotype: Its antigen is not identified.

TCR beta CDR3 regions were amplified from RNA transcripts. Amplification began with first-round RT-PCR using HTBI primers, then second-round multiplex PCR was performed. TCRdb re-analysed the multiplex PCR reads in MiXCR, keeping a single row per CDR3 protein. The table has approximately 380,000 distinct CDR3 sequences, roughly 20% seen once. The CDR3 contains 15 residues. Per germline, CDR1 SGHVS and CDR2 FNYEAQ. V was clipped by 5 bases and J by 0 bases; unmatched bases: 4. The V gene is TRBV7-6, the J gene TRBJ2-7; 10 bases agree with TRBD2. The clonotype comes from a young woman with stable Graves' hyperthyroidism. The sample was peripheral blood. CDR3 sequence reads: CASSRSGGSSYEQYF. CDR3 DNA: TGTGCCAGCAGCCGTAGCGGGGGGTCCTCCTACGAGCAGTACTTC.